The 15 T cell receptor beta chains given below trace back to one sample, sequenced in a study of control samples from healthy donors and cancer patients. Sequencing used immunoSEQ multiplex PCR; TCRdb keeps in-frame clones, though not all of them. This sample has around 99,000 clones, with around 89% found just once. The sample taken for sequencing was blood. The receptors come from a woman in her fifties or sixties in good health.

The chain uses TRBV5-6 and TRBJ1-4, with 10 bases that match TRBD1. The CDR3 is made up of 14 amino acids. Germline values: CDR1 SGHDT, CDR2 YYEEEE. V lost 2 bases, J lost 7 bases, and 2 bases stayed unmatched. The CDR3 spells CASSFRDRGEKLFF. Written as DNA, the CDR3 is TGTGCCAGCAGCTTCAGGGACAGGGGTGAAAAACTGTTTTTT. The entire variable domain, with the rest obtained from reference TRBV5-6 and TRBJ1-4, is as follows: DAGVTQSPTHLIKTRGQQVTLRCSPKSGHDTVSWYQQALGQGPQFIFQYYEEEERQRGNFPDRFSGHQFPNYSSELNVNALLLGDSALYLCASSFRDRGEKLFFGSGTQLSVL.

This chain connects TRBV7-2 to TRBJ2-6, with TRBD1 identical over 9 bases. CDR1 and CDR2 from the germline V gene are SGHTA and FQGNSA. J gave up 1 base and V 6 bases, and 4 bases lay outside the gene matches. The CDR3 sequence is 16 residues long. The CDR3 region is CASSPGTGSGANVLTF. As DNA, the CDR3 is TGTGCCAGCAGTCCCGGGACAGGGTCTGGGGCCAACGTCCTGACTTTC.

The chain is built from TRBV7-7 and TRBJ2-5, with a weak D call TRBD2 (5 bases). Germline assignment: CDR1 SSHAT and CDR2 FNYEAQ (reference sequence). The V end lost 5 bases, the J end lost 7 bases, and 17 bases lay between the germline ends. The CDR3 covers 14 residues. Written as DNA, the CDR3 is TGTGCCAGCAGCCTAGAGGGCCTGGCAGGGACCCAGTACTTC. Its translation is CASSLEGLAGTQYF.

The V and J genes are TRBV20-1 and TRBJ2-3, with D tentatively TRBD2 (5 bases). CDR3 length equals 11 residues. Germline CDR1 and CDR2: DFQATT and SNEGSKA (reference sequence). The V gene lost 5 bases and the J gene lost 11 bases, with 14 bases spanning the gap. This CDR3 reads CSAELGERQYF. The CDR3 bases are TGCAGTGCTGAGCTCGGGGAGCGGCAGTATTTT.

This clone came up a few times. The J gene is TRBJ1-2, the V gene TRBV6-2 or TRBV6-3, with TRBD1 as a possible D gene (6 bases). Trimming removed 4 bases at V and 4 bases at J, with 13 bases between. CDR1 is MNHEY, CDR2 SVGEGT, per germline. The length of the CDR3 is 14 residues. CDR3 residues: CASSSNRVFYGYTF. As DNA, the CDR3 is TGTGCCAGCAGTTCGAACAGGGTCTTCTATGGCTACACCTTC.

The chain uses TRBV9 and TRBJ1-1; D perhaps matches TRBD1 (5 bases). The V gene lost 2 bases and the J gene lost 4 bases, with 9 bases spanning the gap. Looked up from germline, CDR1 is SGDLS and CDR2 is YYNGEE. This CDR3 comprises 13 residues. The CDR3 here is CASSVRDLTEAFF. Here the CDR3 DNA reads TGTGCCAGCAGCGTGAGGGACCTCACTGAAGCTTTCTTT.

The chain couples TRBV27 to TRBJ1-1; D unresolved. Trimming shortened V by 6 bases and J by 3 bases, and 11 bases separated the two germline ends. The germline gives CDR1 MNHEY, CDR2 SMNVEV (reference sequence). This CDR3 region has 13 residues. DNA of the CDR3: TGTGCCAGCAGCTTTGGTAGATACACTGAAGCTTTCTTT. It is translated as CASSFGRYTEAFF.

This rearrangement joins TRBV5-6 to TRBJ1-6, with D maybe TRBD1 (5 bases). The V gene lost 3 bases and the J gene lost 14 bases, with 12 bases spanning the gap. CDR1 SGHDT and CDR2 YYEEEE come from the germline V gene. There are 12 residues in the CDR3. CDR3: CASSYDRGALHF. For the CDR3, the DNA is TGTGCCAGCAGCTACGACCGGGGGGCCCTCCACTTT.

The chain has TRBV30 and TRBJ1-1, with a possible D match to TRBD1 (6 bases). The V end lost 2 bases, the J end lost 7 bases, and 17 bases lay between the germline ends. Germline CDR1 is GTSNPN and CDR2 is SVGIG (reference sequence). The CDR3 has 14 amino acids. CDR3 DNA: TGTGCCTGGAGTCCACAGGGACGGAGCAGTGAAGCTTTCTTT. It codes for CAWSPQGRSSEAFF.

The rearrangement joins TRBV6-5 to TRBJ2-5, with 14 nucleotides matching TRBD2. The germline V gene encodes CDR1 MNHEY and CDR2 SVGAGI. CDR3 length: 15 amino acids. The V and J ends lost 8 bases and 3 bases, in that order; junction bases with no gene match: 5. The CDR3 here is CASGGLAGVEETQYF. The CDR3 DNA reads TGTGCCAGCGGGGGACTAGCGGGAGTGGAAGAGACCCAGTACTTC.

This CDR3 reads CASSSLLREQYF. The DNA for the CDR3 is TGTGCCAGCAGCTCCCTTTTGAGGGAGCAGTACTTC. The V and J genes are TRBV13 and TRBJ2-7; D is unresolved. Germline values: CDR1 PRHDT, CDR2 FYEKMQ (reference sequence). CDR3 size: 12 residues. V was pared by 4 bases and J by 7 bases, with 11 bases between.

The gene calls are TRBV19 and TRBJ1-1, with 10 bases aligning to TRBD1. Germline V gene sequence: CDR1 LNHDA, CDR2 SQIVND (reference sequence). The CDR3 consists of 16 residues. V lost 3 bases, J lost 4 bases, and 8 bases stayed unmatched. The CDR3, as DNA: TGTGCCAGTAGTATTGGGGGACAGGGGTCGGGCACTGAAGCTTTCTTT. This translates into CASSIGGQGSGTEAFF.

The rearrangement joins TRBV6-2 or TRBV6-3 to TRBJ2-7; 8 bases agree with TRBD2. CDR3 length: 14 residues. The J segment lost 3 bases and the V segment lost 2 bases, leaving 3 bases of the junction unmatched. CDR1 is MNHEY and CDR2 is SVGEGT in the germline V gene. The CDR3 DNA sequence: TGTGCCAGCAGTTACGCGGGGGGTGGCTACGAGCAGTACTTC. Amino acid sequence: CASSYAGGGYEQYF.

The table lists this clone with a count of one. This chain links TRBV7-9 with TRBJ2-7, with D hard to call. The CDR3 is 13 residues long. The V end was cut by 5 bases, the J end by 4 bases, with 12 bases between. Germline V gives CDR1 SEHNR, CDR2 FQNEAQ (reference sequence). The CDR3 is CASSDGYKYEQYF. Here the CDR3 DNA reads TGTGCCAGCAGCGACGGTTACAAGTACGAGCAGTACTTC.

CDR3 in DNA: TGTGCCAGTAGTACTACAGCGAACTATGGCTACACCTTC. It is translated as CASSTTANYGYTF. The V and J genes are TRBV19 and TRBJ1-2; D not resolved. Trimming removed 4 bases from V and 2 bases from J, with 8 bases in between. This CDR3 is built from 13 residues. CDR1 is LNHDA and CDR2 is SQIVND in the germline V gene (reference sequence).